This passage covers 23 T cell receptor beta chains from one sample sequenced in a study of blood T cell repertoires in COVID-19. Assay used: immunoSEQ multiplex PCR; TCRdb lists only in-frame clones, some missing. This sample has roughly 300,000 clones; almost 85% occur once, and the top ten carry just over 7%. The sample taken for sequencing was peripheral blood. These receptors originate from a human donor in a cohort sampled during active COVID-19.

V usage is TRBV19 and J usage is TRBJ1-5; D ambiguous. The CDR3 is 14 residues long. With 8 bases removed from V and 0 bases from J, the gap between germline ends came to 11 bases. The germline CDR1 and CDR2 sequences are LNHDA and SQIVND (reference sequence). The DNA of the CDR3 is TGTGCCAGTGAGAGAGTTGTTAGCAATCAGCCCCAGCATTTT. Translating it yields CASERVVSNQPQHF.

The CDR3 sequence: CASSSPGMANYGYTF. For the CDR3, the DNA is TGTGCCAGCAGCTCCCCAGGGATGGCCAACTATGGCTACACCTTC. The V gene is TRBV7-9, the J gene TRBJ1-2; maybe TRBD1 (5 bases). Per germline, CDR1 SEHNR and CDR2 FQNEAQ (reference sequence). The CDR3 covers 15 residues. Trimming took off 4 bases at V and 2 bases at J, with 14 bases between the two ends.

This clone was seen once. CDR3 region: CASSPTGRNYGYTF. For the CDR3, the DNA is TGTGCCAGCAGCCCGACAGGGAGGAACTATGGCTACACCTTC. The chain has TRBV11-2 and TRBJ1-2; 7 bases line up with TRBD1. Trimming removed 5 bases from V and 2 bases from J; junction bases left unmatched: 5. The CDR3 sequence is 14 residues long. Germline lookup yields CDR1 SGHAT and CDR2 FQNNGV.

This clone has only a few counts. The chain couples TRBV4-1 to TRBJ1-6; 7 positions match TRBD1. The CDR3 sequence is 17 residues long. The ends lost 3 bases at V and 1 base at J; junction bases unmatched: 6. CDR1 and CDR2 (germline): MGHRA, YSYEKL. The CDR3 protein is CASSQSGGASYNSPLHF. In DNA, the CDR3 is TGCGCCAGCAGCCAGTCAGGGGGAGCGTCCTATAATTCACCCCTCCACTTT.

A single count supports this clone. Sequence at one end of the junction differs from germline and may be a read error. This sequence joins TRBV7-9 and TRBJ1-2; the D is unclear. Germline CDR1 reads SEHNR; CDR2 reads FQNEAQ (reference sequence). This CDR3 comprises 10 residues. CDR3 DNA sequence: TGTGCCAGCAGCTTGGAGGGAGTCGCCTTC. Its translation is CASSLEGVAF.

The chain recombines TRBV2 with TRBJ1-3; no clear D gene. With 5 bases removed from V and 0 bases from J, the gap between germline ends came to 5 bases. Per germline, CDR1 SNHLY and CDR2 FYNNEI. The CDR3 is 13 residues long. CDR3 sequence: CASSRGSGNTIYF. As DNA, the CDR3 is TGTGCCAGCAGTCGGGGCTCTGGAAACACCATATATTTT.

This chain uses TRBV7-9 with TRBJ2-1, with 15 nucleotides matching TRBD2. CDR3 length: 18 residues. The junction had 8 bases not matched to a gene; V was cut back by 3 bases and J by 5 bases. CDR1 is SEHNR, CDR2 FQNEAQ, per germline (reference sequence). CDR3 sequence: CASSLGLAGGNLDNEQFF. In DNA, the CDR3 is TGTGCCAGCAGCTTGGGACTAGCGGGGGGTAATCTCGACAATGAGCAGTTCTTC. Combining the CDR3 with reference TRBV7-9 and TRBJ2-1 gives the whole variable domain DTGVSQNPRHKITKRGQNVTFRCDPISEHNRLYWYRQTLGQGPEFLTYFQNEAQLEKSRLLSDRFSAERPKGSFSTLEIQRTEQGDSAMYLCASSLGLAGGNLDNEQFFGPGTRLTVL.

The chain's CDR3 is CASSERWAGELFF. CDR3 DNA: TGTGCCAGCAGCGAGCGATGGGCCGGGGAGCTGTTTTTT. The chain recombines TRBV7-2 with TRBJ2-2; D gene unclear. Germline CDR1 SGHTA, CDR2 FQGNSA. The CDR3 runs 13 residues. Trimming removed 5 bases at V and 6 bases at J, with 10 bases between.

The chain joins TRBV7-9 to TRBJ2-7; unclear D gene. The ends were cut back, 5 bases at V and 4 bases at J, with 6 bases in the middle. Germline lookup yields CDR1 SEHNR and CDR2 FQNEAQ (reference sequence). The CDR3 has 11 residues. Written as DNA, the CDR3 is TGTGCCAGCAGCACCGGTTACGAGCAGTACTTC. As protein: CASSTGYEQYF.

The rearrangement links TRBV18 to TRBJ1-4; a possible D gene is TRBD1 (6 bases). V dropped 0 bases and J dropped 8 bases, with 10 bases sitting between them. Germline assignment: CDR1 KGHSH and CDR2 LQKENI. The CDR3 consists of 14 residues. The DNA of the CDR3 is TGTGCCAGCTCACCACCGGGGGCGCGGGAAAAACTGTTTTTT. This gives the protein CASSPPGAREKLFF.

This clone was detected only once. The chain has TRBV30 and TRBJ1-3; 9 bases map to TRBD1. The V segment lost 4 bases and the J segment 4 bases; nucleotides outside the gene matches: 8. Germline CDR1 reads GTSNPN; CDR2 reads SVGIG (reference sequence). The CDR3 runs 15 residues. CDR3 nucleotide sequence: TGTGCCTGGACATCCGGGACAGGGCGAGGAAACACCATATATTTT. The encoded protein is CAWTSGTGRGNTIYF.

The chain is built from TRBV4-1 and TRBJ1-2; D might be TRBD1 (5 bases). V lost 1 base and J lost 10, with 10 bases in between. CDR3 length: 12 amino acids. Germline CDR1 reads MGHRA; CDR2 reads YSYEKL. The CDR3 loop reads CASSQAGGNYTF. As DNA, the CDR3 is TGCGCCAGCAGCCAAGCGGGGGGAAACTACACCTTC.

The chain combines TRBV5-1 with TRBJ1-4, with TRBD1 matching 7 bases. The V and J ends lost 1 base and 6 bases, in that order; junction bases with no gene match: 3. Per the germline V gene, CDR1 is SGHRS and CDR2 is YFSETQ. The CDR3 is made up of 14 amino acids. The CDR3 nucleotides read TGCGCCAGCAGCTTGACAGGGGCCGATGAAAAACTGTTTTTT. This codes for CASSLTGADEKLFF.

The rearrangement links TRBV9 to TRBJ2-3; 11 nucleotides line up with TRBD2. Germline V gene data show CDR1 as SGDLS and CDR2 as YYNGEE. This CDR3 spans 16 amino acids. Trimming took 0 bases from V and 5 from J; bases not matched to a gene: 5. The CDR3 DNA is TGTGCCAGCAGCGTAGCTTCTAGCGGGGGGTTAGATACGCAGTATTTT. This encodes CASSVASSGGLDTQYF.

V usage is TRBV5-4 and J usage is TRBJ2-3; D call uncertain. This CDR3 spans 11 amino acids. From germline, CDR1 is SGHNT and CDR2 YYREEE (reference sequence). V shed 0 bases and J shed 7 bases, with 3 bases lying between them. This CDR3 reads CASSLANTQYF. The CDR3 DNA reads TGTGCCAGCAGCTTGGCAAATACGCAGTATTTT.

The table lists this clone with a few counts. The chain is built from TRBV10-2 and TRBJ2-7; 11 bases agree with TRBD2. Germline V gene lookup returns CDR1 WSHSY and CDR2 SAAADI. CDR3 length: 14 residues. Trimming took 7 bases from V and 3 from J; bases not matched to a gene: 5. The CDR3: CASTGTSGIYEQYF. CDR3 DNA sequence: TGCGCCAGCACCGGGACTAGCGGAATCTACGAGCAGTACTTC.

This chain connects TRBV6-2 or TRBV6-3 to TRBJ2-1; 7 bases align to TRBD2. The germline V gene has CDR1 MNHEY and CDR2 SVGEGT. Germline trimming cut 4 bases from V and 0 bases from J; bases unmatched to any gene: 0. The length of the CDR3 is 14 residues. The CDR3 sequence: CASSWTSSYNEQFF. CDR3 sequence (DNA): TGTGCCAGCAGTTGGACTAGCTCCTACAATGAGCAGTTCTTC.

The CDR3 is CASSQGPGQGIKGFYEQYF. The CDR3 DNA follows: TGCGCCAGCAGCCAAGGGCCGGGACAGGGGATCAAGGGGTTCTACGAGCAGTACTTC. The chain is built from TRBV4-1 and TRBJ2-7, with TRBD1 identical over 10 bases. V dropped 1 base and J dropped 3; count of bases not matched to a gene: 15. Germline V CDR1 and CDR2: MGHRA, YSYEKL. The CDR3 sequence is 19 residues long.

This clone was picked up a small number of times. The CDR3 sequence is CASSSYRGTNTGELFF. Written as DNA, the CDR3 is TGTGCCAGCTCAAGTTACAGGGGGACGAACACCGGGGAGCTGTTTTTT. This chain uses TRBV14 with TRBJ2-2, with TRBD1 matching 8 bases. The CDR3 totals 16 residues. The V segment lost 8 bases and the J segment 0 bases; nucleotides outside the gene matches: 8. CDR1 SGHDN and CDR2 FVKESK come from the germline V gene.

The chain carries TRBV10-3 and TRBJ1-6, with 9 bases aligning to TRBD1. Germline V gene lookup returns CDR1 ENHRY and CDR2 SYGVKD. Trimming at V came to 6 bases and at J to 8 bases, leaving 8 bases not matched to a gene. CDR3 length: 15 amino acids. The CDR3 loop reads CAIRGTGMRDSPLHF. The DNA for the CDR3 is TGTGCCATCAGAGGGACAGGGATGAGGGATTCACCCCTCCACTTT.

This chain joins TRBV10-3 and TRBJ1-5, with 8 bases matching TRBD1. V lost 2 bases and J lost 7; bases outside the gene matches: 4. This CDR3 has 14 amino acids. CDR1 is ENHRY and CDR2 is SYGVKD in the germline V gene. For the CDR3, the DNA is TGTGCCATCAGTGAGGACAGGGGTGGACAGCCCCAGCATTTT. Translated: CAISEDRGGQPQHF.

CDR3 nucleotide sequence: TGTGCCACCGATTATGGGACTGCTGAAGCTTTCTTT. Translation: CATDYGTAEAFF. The chain is built from TRBV14 and TRBJ1-1, with a weak D call TRBD1 (5 bases). V was shortened by 10 bases and J by 6 bases, with 15 bases between the two germline ends. Germline CDR1 SGHDN, CDR2 FVKESK. This CDR3 has 12 residues.

The genes are TRBV2 and TRBJ2-5, with D possibly matching TRBD1 (5 bases). V was shortened by 5 bases and J by 4 bases, with 8 bases between the two germline ends. The CDR3 is 12 amino acids. CDR1 is SNHLY, CDR2 FYNNEI, per germline. In DNA, the CDR3 is TGTGCCAGCAGTTTTCAGGGAGAGACCCAGTACTTC. It translates to CASSFQGETQYF. Filled out from reference TRBV2 and TRBJ2-5, the complete variable domain reads EPEVTQTPSHQVTQMGQEVILRCVPISNHLYFYWYRQILGQKVEFLVSFYNNEISEKSEIFDDQFSVERPDGSNFTLKIRSTKLEDSAMYFCASSFQGETQYFGPGTRLLVL.